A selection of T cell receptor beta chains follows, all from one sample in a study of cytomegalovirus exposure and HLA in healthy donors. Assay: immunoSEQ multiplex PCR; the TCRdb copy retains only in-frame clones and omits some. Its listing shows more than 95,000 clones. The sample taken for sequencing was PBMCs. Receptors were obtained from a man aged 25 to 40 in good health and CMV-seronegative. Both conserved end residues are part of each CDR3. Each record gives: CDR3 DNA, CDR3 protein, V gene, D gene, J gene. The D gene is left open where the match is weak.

TGTGCCAGCAGTTTTGGGGACAGGTCTGTTGAAGCTTTCTTT,CASSFGDRSVEAFF,TRBV28,TRBD1,TRBJ1-1
TGTGCCAGCTCACCATATTCGGGACAGGGGGCTGTCTACACCTTC,CASSPYSGQGAVYTF,TRBV18,TRBD1,TRBJ1-2
TGTGCCACCAGCAAGCGGGAGGCCACCTACAATGAGCAGTTCTTC,CATSKREATYNEQFF,TRBV15,TRBD2,TRBJ2-1
TGTGCCAGCAGTGAAAACCTTAGCACTGAAGCTTTCTTT,CASSENLSTEAFF,TRBV6-1,NA,TRBJ1-1
TGTGCCAGCTTTCTAGAAGATACGCAGTATTTT,CASFLEDTQYF,TRBV28,NA,TRBJ2-3
TGCGCCAGCAGCTTGGGGCAGGGGCAAGAGACCCAGTACTTC,CASSLGQGQETQYF,TRBV5-1,NA,TRBJ2-5
TGTGCCTGGAGTGGGACACTCTATGGCTACACCTTC,CAWSGTLYGYTF,TRBV30,NA,TRBJ1-2
TGTGCCAGCAGCTTAGGGACTAGCGACTCCTACGAGCAGTACTTC,CASSLGTSDSYEQYF,TRBV5-4,TRBD2,TRBJ2-7
TGTGCCTCAGCACCGGGACAGGGACATTATGGCTACACCTTC,CASAPGQGHYGYTF,TRBV2,TRBD1,TRBJ1-2
TGTGCCAGCAGCGTACCAGGGTCAGCCGCAGATACGCAGTATTTT,CASSVPGSAADTQYF,TRBV9,NA,TRBJ2-3
TGTGCCAGCAGCTTAGGCTTCGGACAGGGCTACGAGCAGTACTTC,CASSLGFGQGYEQYF,TRBV7-9,TRBD1,TRBJ2-7
TGTGCCAGCAGCTTCTCAGGAGGCGGCTACACCTTC,CASSFSGGGYTF,TRBV7-9,NA,TRBJ1-2
TGTGCCAGTAGTAGCATACAGGTGAGGAACACTGAAGCTTTCTTT,CASSSIQVRNTEAFF,TRBV19,NA,TRBJ1-1
TGTGCCAGCAGCTTACGGGGAGGGACCCAGTACTTC,CASSLRGGTQYF,TRBV7-2,NA,TRBJ2-5
TGTGCCAGAGACGTCCGAGACAGGGTCTCCTATAATTCACCCCTCCACTTT,CARDVRDRVSYNSPLHF,TRBV5-3,TRBD1,TRBJ1-6
TGTGCCAGCAGTTTATTCGGAGTTTACGAGCAGTACTTC,CASSLFGVYEQYF,TRBV28,NA,TRBJ2-7
TGCGCCAGCAGCCGGGACTTGGTACAATACGAGCAGTACTTC,CASSRDLVQYEQYF,TRBV5-1,NA,TRBJ2-7
TGTGCCAGCAGCCCGGGGTGGGAGATAAATCAGCCCCAGCATTTT,CASSPGWEINQPQHF,TRBV7-9,NA,TRBJ1-5
TGCAGCGTTAGCGGGAGGGCCAGTTTGAATGAGCAGTTCTTC,CSVSGRASLNEQFF,TRBV29-1,TRBD2,TRBJ2-1